The sequence of this TCR beta chain was determined in a study of blood T cell repertoires in COVID-19. As for the study in general: COVID-19 samples, acute and convalescent, were from the United States, Italy and Spain. Sources were T cells, B-cell-depleted T cells, or PBMCs; the material itself was cDNA or gDNA.

The CDR3 extends over 15 amino acids. Trimming took 2 bases from V and 3 from J; bases not matched to a gene: 4. Germline V gene lookup returns CDR1 WSHSY and CDR2 SAAADI. TCRdb's copy holds only in-frame clones and misses some; the assay was immunoSEQ multiplex PCR. The sample gives around 70,000 clones, 90% of which show up once; roughly 9.1% is in the top ten. This receptor was identified in a human donor in a cohort sampled during active COVID-19. This chain uses TRBV10-2 with TRBJ2-7; 10 bases are a match to TRBD1. The specimen was peripheral blood. This chain's CDR3 is CASSEGGQGIYEQYF. DNA of the CDR3: TGCGCCAGCAGTGAGGGGGGACAGGGGATCTACGAGCAGTACTTC.